The 21 T cell receptor beta chains given below trace back to one sample, sequenced in a study of blood T cells in healthy people across ages. A second about 6 to 12 cycle PCR used barcoded and J-beta primers. Each CDR3 protein is one row after TCRdb ran MiXCR on the 5' RACE reads. The data show about 640,000 distinct CDR3 sequences, with about 30% seen just once and approximately 14% held by the top ten. The sample consisted of blood. All receptors come from a woman aged 80 or over in good health.

The V call is TRBV3-1, the J call TRBJ2-1; possibly TRBD1 for D (6 bases). The germline V gene encodes CDR1 LGHDT and CDR2 YNNKEL (reference sequence). There are 14 residues in the CDR3. V shed 4 bases and J shed 8 bases, with 15 bases lying between them. The CDR3 loop reads CASSLGTRGYEQFF. The CDR3 DNA is TGTGCCAGCAGCCTCGGCACTAGGGGGTATGAGCAGTTCTTC.

In the case of this clonotype: A read error may explain this, as a much larger clone is one base away. The gene calls are TRBV29-1 and TRBJ1-4; 9 positions match TRBD1. The CDR3 extends over 18 amino acids. CDR1 and CDR2 from the germline V gene are SQVTM and ANQGSEA. The DNA of the CDR3 is TGCAGCGTTGACGCCCTCGGAGGGTCAGGACAGGGGCAGGAAAAACGGTTTTTT. Protein: CSVDALGGSGQGQEKRFF.

This clonotype was counted between two and nine times. The rearrangement joins TRBV7-2 to TRBJ2-1; D is unresolved. Deletions cut 2 bases from V and 2 bases from J, with 13 bases between. The CDR3 loop spans 16 amino acids. CDR1 and CDR2 (germline): SGHTA, FQGNSA. The DNA for the CDR3 is TGTGCCAGCAGCTTAAGAGGCTCATCCCCCTACAATGAGCAGTTCTTC. It codes for CASSLRGSSPYNEQFF.

This clonotype was picked up many times. The V and J genes are TRBV5-7 and TRBJ2-5; possibly TRBD2 for D (6 bases). TRBV5-7 is placed among ORFs of uncertain function. V was pared by 8 bases and J by 3 bases, with 8 bases between. This CDR3 comprises 11 residues. CDR3 nucleotide sequence: TGTGCCAGATGCGGGGAAGAGACCCAGTACTTC. Residues: CARCGEETQYF.

In this sample, this clonotype turned up many times. The J gene is TRBJ1-5, the V gene TRBV6-6; no firm D call. This CDR3 has 14 amino acids. CDR1 and CDR2 (germline): MNHNY, SVGAGI (reference sequence). With 5 bases removed from V and 5 bases from J, the gap between germline ends came to 13 bases. The CDR3 protein is CASSPSGGDQPQHF. As DNA, the CDR3 is TGTGCCAGCAGTCCCTCAGGTGGAGATCAGCCCCAGCATTTT.

With regard to this clonotype: At one boundary the junction diverges from the germline segment, which might be a read error. Here the CDR3 DNA reads TGTGCCAGCAGCCAAGTAGGACAGGGAGAGAACTATAGCTACACCTTC. This gives the protein CASSQVGQGENYSYTF. The chain joins TRBV4-2 to TRBJ1-2, with TRBD1 matching 8 bases. Germline loops: CDR1 LGHNA, CDR2 YNFKEQ. This CDR3 has 16 residues.

This clonotype appeared a single time. V usage is TRBV20-1 and J usage is TRBJ1-4; possible D gene TRBD1, 6 bases. Per germline, CDR1 DFQATT and CDR2 SNEGSKA (reference sequence). There are 17 residues in the CDR3. Trimming cost V 0 bases and J 2 bases, with 16 bases left between them. The CDR3 bases are TGCAGTGCTAGAGATCGGGTCACAGGGTGGACTAATGAAAAACTGTTTTTT. Protein sequence: CSARDRVTGWTNEKLFF.

Regarding this clonotype: A read error may be the cause here, since a much bigger clone is one base away. This chain connects TRBV3-1 to TRBJ2-1, with D possibly TRBD2 on 7 matching bases. The CDR3 sequence is 16 residues long. CDR1 and CDR2 (germline): LGHDT, YNNKEL (reference sequence). The V end lost 1 base, the J end lost 7 bases, and 17 bases lay between the germline ends. CDR3 protein: CASSQVERGGQNEQFF. The CDR3 DNA reads as TGTGCCAGCAGCCAAGTGGAGAGGGGGGGCCAAAATGAGCAGTTCTTC.

Concerning this clonotype itself: Since a much larger clone is just one base distant, this may be a read error. The chain links TRBV2 to TRBJ1-2, with TRBD1 matching 10 bases. There are 16 residues in the CDR3. Germline values: CDR1 SNHLY, CDR2 FYNNEI. In DNA, the CDR3 is TGTACCAGCAGTGACCTCGACAGGGGGCAATCCTATGGCTACACCTTC. It yields the protein CTSSDLDRGQSYGYTF.

There are many counts of this clonotype. V usage is TRBV5-1 and J usage is TRBJ2-2; possibly TRBD1 for D (5 bases). V lost 4 bases and J lost 4, with 14 bases in between. CDR1 SGHRS and CDR2 YFSETQ come from the germline V gene. This CDR3 is built from 15 residues. The CDR3 region has the DNA TGCGCCAGCAGCCTCCAGGGAAGAGGCACCGGGGAGCTGTTTTTT. Amino acid sequence: CASSLQGRGTGELFF.

In this sample, this clonotype turned up many times. V gene TRBV7-9 combines with J gene TRBJ2-6; no clear D gene. Germline CDR1 SEHNR, CDR2 FQNEAQ (reference sequence). The CDR3 loop spans 16 amino acids. V was pared by 2 bases and J by 0 bases, with 8 bases between. The CDR3 region has the DNA TGTGCCAGCAGCTTACTCGCCGGCTCTGGGGCCAACGTCCTGACTTTC. It yields the protein CASSLLAGSGANVLTF.

The CDR3 sequence: CSARGRRGAYEQYF. CDR3 nucleotide sequence: TGCAGTGCTAGAGGGAGGCGGGGGGCGTACGAGCAGTACTTC. This chain uses TRBV20-1 with TRBJ2-7, with 8 nucleotides matching TRBD2. This CDR3 has 14 residues. Per the germline V gene, CDR1 is DFQATT and CDR2 is SNEGSKA (reference sequence). J was trimmed by 4 bases and V by 1 base; bases with no gene match: 6.

In this sample, this clonotype turned up many times. The V and J genes are TRBV5-1 and TRBJ2-1, with TRBD2 matching over 12 bases. The germline V gene encodes CDR1 SGHRS and CDR2 YFSETQ. The ends lost 2 bases at V and 6 bases at J; junction bases unmatched: 3. The CDR3 is 15 amino acids. CDR3 in DNA: TGCGCCAGCAGCTTCGGGACTAGCGGGCCCAATGAGCAGTTCTTC. It is translated as CASSFGTSGPNEQFF. Together with reference TRBV5-1 and TRBJ2-1, the CDR3 gives the full variable domain: KAGVTQTPRYLIKTRGQQVTLSCSPISGHRSVSWYQQTPGQGLQFLFEYFSETQRNKGNFPGRFSGRQFSNSRSEMNVSTLELGDSALYLCASSFGTSGPNEQFFGPGTRLTVL.

The rearrangement links TRBV20-1 to TRBJ2-5, with D perhaps given as TRBD1 or TRBD2 (5 bases each). Trimming took 7 bases from V and 2 from J, leaving 11 bases between them. Germline-derived CDR1 and CDR2 are DFQATT and SNEGSKA (reference sequence). This CDR3 spans 12 amino acids. Here the CDR3 DNA reads TGCAGTGGAGGGGCAGCTCAAGAGACCCAGTACTTC. Its protein product is CSGGAAQETQYF.

This clonotype came up many times. The rearrangement uses TRBV7-9 and TRBJ1-4; 10 bases line up with TRBD1. This CDR3 has 14 residues. Germline-derived CDR1 and CDR2 are SEHNR and FQNEAQ (reference sequence). V shed 4 bases and J 8 bases; nucleotides not matched to a gene: 4. The CDR3 nucleotides are TGTGCCAGCAGCTCGGGACAGGGGCGCGAAAAACTGTTTTTT. Translation: CASSSGQGREKLFF.

With respect to this clonotype: This could be a read error, since a much larger clone is one nucleotide away. This chain connects TRBV29-1 to TRBJ2-4; D unresolved. Judging by the DNA end, TRBJ2-5 fits better; the J call may be wrong. The CDR3 has 10 residues. Germline V lookup: CDR1 SQVTM, CDR2 ANQGSEA. The CDR3, as DNA: TGCAGCGTTGAAGGAGAGACCCAGTACTTC. Translated, it gives CSVEGETQYF.

This clonotype was seen many times. V gene TRBV12-3 or TRBV12-4 combines with J gene TRBJ2-7, with D possibly being TRBD1 or TRBD2 (6 bases each). The length of the CDR3 is 14 residues. Trimming removed 3 bases from V and 3 bases from J, with 12 bases in between. The CDR3 DNA is TGTGCCAGCAGTTTTGGGGGGCTGAGCTACGAGCAGTACTTC. Its translation: CASSFGGLSYEQYF.

In regard to this clonotype: A read error is possible here, since a much larger clone lies one base away. The chain employs TRBV20-1 and TRBJ1-6; the D gene is possibly TRBD1 (5 bases). Per germline, CDR1 DFQATT and CDR2 SNEGSKA (reference sequence). This CDR3 is 15 amino acids long. The CDR3, as DNA: TGCAGTGCTGGAGATGGGGGAACCTATAATTCACCCCTCCACTTT. This gives the protein CSAGDGGTYNSPLHF.

There are many counts of this clonotype. The chain uses TRBV10-3 and TRBJ2-1, with D possibly TRBD2 on 5 matching bases. Trimming removed 8 bases at V and 7 bases at J, with 21 bases between. Germline CDR1 and CDR2: ENHRY and SYGVKD. This CDR3 contains 15 residues. CDR3: CAIEDEGPRGNEQFF. CDR3 in DNA: TGTGCCATCGAGGACGAAGGACCCCGAGGGAATGAGCAGTTCTTC.

This clonotype was seen a single time. The rearrangement joins TRBV20-1 to TRBJ2-1; D unclear. This CDR3 contains 16 residues. The germline CDR1 and CDR2 sequences are DFQATT and SNEGSKA (reference sequence). Between the trimmed V and J ends, which lost 4 bases and 2 bases, there was a span of 18 bases. The CDR3 region is CSAKGAPFWTYNEQFF. The CDR3 DNA reads TGCAGTGCTAAAGGAGCCCCATTCTGGACCTACAATGAGCAGTTCTTC.

Turning to this clonotype: Given a much more abundant clone one base away, this may be a read error. The genes are TRBV3-1 and TRBJ2-4; D is uncertain. The ends were cut back, 0 bases at V and 0 bases at J, with 6 bases in the middle. The length of the CDR3 is 15 residues. CDR1 is LGHDT and CDR2 is YNNKEL in the germline V gene (reference sequence). The CDR3 DNA sequence: TGTGCCAGCAGCCAAGAGGGCCAAGCCAAAAACATTCAGTACTTC. It specifies CASSQEGQAKNIQYF.